These T cell receptor beta chains were read from a single sample in a study of blood T cell repertoires in COVID-19. Some clones are missing from TCRdb's copy, which holds only in-frame ones; the method was immunoSEQ multiplex PCR. The sample has 35,000 to 45,000 clones, roughly 90% seen once; the top ten hold roughly an eighth. Sample: peripheral blood. These receptors came from a human donor in a cohort sampled during active COVID-19. The conserved cysteine and the conserved F or W are not part of the CDR3 here. Each record gives: V gene, D gene, CDR3 protein. D genes are given only for firm matches.

V gene: TRBV5-1; D gene: -; CDR3 protein: ASSLIAKEGETQY
V gene: TRBV6-5; D gene: TRBD2; CDR3 protein: ASISSGGTQY
V gene: TRBV2; D gene: -; CDR3 protein: ASSGRAEKLF
V gene: TRBV7-3; D gene: TRBD2; CDR3 protein: ASSLNPAGVEELF
V gene: TRBV7-9; D gene: TRBD1; CDR3 protein: ASSPPGQGGTEAF
V gene: TRBV7-2; D gene: -; CDR3 protein: ASSLGAVLRDTQY
V gene: TRBV5-8; D gene: -; CDR3 protein: ASSFPGYGYT
V gene: TRBV6-2/TRBV6-3; D gene: -; CDR3 protein: ASSMTGDTQY
V gene: TRBV12-3/TRBV12-4; D gene: TRBD1; CDR3 protein: ASSPGTGYGYT
V gene: TRBV21-1; D gene: -; CDR3 protein: ASSKPFVGRGNEQF
V gene: TRBV4-3; D gene: -; CDR3 protein: ASSQEGGGASYEQY
V gene: TRBV24-1; D gene: -; CDR3 protein: ATSDLGGLRSPLH
V gene: TRBV5-6; D gene: -; CDR3 protein: ASSAPAGEQF
V gene: TRBV4-1; D gene: -; CDR3 protein: ASRAGQNTGELF
V gene: TRBV1; D gene: -; CDR3 protein: TSSQGTGGWIVVTPPKEAF
V gene: TRBV6-2/TRBV6-3; D gene: -; CDR3 protein: ASSYSEEGAKPQH
V gene: TRBV7-8; D gene: TRBD2; CDR3 protein: ASSLQGGGFYEQY
V gene: TRBV5-1; D gene: -; CDR3 protein: ASSTQGYNSPLH
V gene: TRBV19; D gene: -; CDR3 protein: ASLSHQNTGELF
V gene: TRBV6-5; D gene: TRBD2; CDR3 protein: ASSSLAASYNEQF
V gene: TRBV27; D gene: TRBD2; CDR3 protein: ASSFPGTSGGPTDTQY
V gene: TRBV30; D gene: TRBD2; CDR3 protein: AWSVGGSTDTQY
V gene: TRBV4-3; D gene: -; CDR3 protein: ASSQSLGGVLGETQY
V gene: TRBV10-3; D gene: TRBD1; CDR3 protein: AISTPGQGSGYT
V gene: TRBV6-5; D gene: TRBD1; CDR3 protein: ASSYSKGGFSYEQY
V gene: TRBV18; D gene: -; CDR3 protein: ASSPPSGQHPYEQY
V gene: TRBV6-2/TRBV6-3; D gene: -; CDR3 protein: ASSQGSGNQPQH
V gene: TRBV7-2; D gene: -; CDR3 protein: ASSSYLDEQY
V gene: TRBV5-6; D gene: TRBD1; CDR3 protein: ASSSDRGSYEQY
V gene: TRBV29-1; D gene: TRBD2; CDR3 protein: SVDLAGGNEQY
V gene: TRBV6-5; D gene: -; CDR3 protein: ASRVQGSNQPQH
V gene: TRBV18; D gene: -; CDR3 protein: ASSPVQLDSYGYT
V gene: TRBV3-1/TRBV3-2; D gene: TRBD2; CDR3 protein: ASSQDTTSGGRGELF
V gene: TRBV28; D gene: -; CDR3 protein: ASSLRGAYGYT
V gene: TRBV6-6; D gene: TRBD1; CDR3 protein: ASSYGRGDSPLH
V gene: TRBV10-2; D gene: -; CDR3 protein: ASSESMYNEQF
V gene: TRBV5-1; D gene: -; CDR3 protein: ASSSPRGLTGELF
V gene: TRBV6-2/TRBV6-3; D gene: TRBD2; CDR3 protein: ASSYRLAGGLTDTQY
V gene: TRBV7-8; D gene: TRBD1; CDR3 protein: ASSPGTGNQPQH
V gene: TRBV19; D gene: -; CDR3 protein: ASQRTVNMNTEAF
V gene: TRBV12-3/TRBV12-4; D gene: -; CDR3 protein: ASTVGDHYGYT
V gene: TRBV19; D gene: TRBD2; CDR3 protein: ASSITRSSGGWYEQY